Listed below are T cell receptor beta chains from one sample, sequenced in a study of cytomegalovirus exposure and HLA in healthy donors. Generated by immunoSEQ multiplex PCR, the TCRdb table keeps only in-frame clones and is missing some. The sample gives some 240,000 clones, approximately 78% of which show up once; around 3.9% is in the top ten. What was sequenced was PBMCs. These TCRs come from a male donor in good health and CMV-seronegative. Both conserved end residues are part of each CDR3. The order of the fields is J gene, D gene, V gene, clone size, CDR3 protein, CDR3 DNA. The D gene is left open where the match is weak. Clone size is shown for a subset of rows, as once, few, many or a class of expanded clone.

J: TRBJ2-5
D: NA
V: TRBV5-1
size: NA
CDR3: CASNTGRPDETQYF
DNA: TGCGCCAGTAATACGGGGAGGCCGGATGAGACCCAGTACTTC

J: TRBJ1-2
D: TRBD1
V: TRBV2
size: NA
CDR3: CASSTGGYGYTF
DNA: TGTGCCAGCTCAACAGGGGGTTATGGCTACACCTTC

J: TRBJ2-5
D: NA
V: TRBV19
size: NA
CDR3: CASSRGLQETQYF
DNA: TGTGCCAGTAGTCGGGGATTACAAGAGACCCAGTACTTC

J: TRBJ2-1
D: TRBD2
V: TRBV7-2
size: NA
CDR3: CASSLTSGNTYNEQFF
DNA: TGTGCCAGCAGCTTAACTAGCGGAAATACTTACAATGAGCAGTTCTTC

J: TRBJ2-5
D: TRBD2
V: TRBV5-6
size: NA
CDR3: CASSLVVSGSQETQYF
DNA: TGTGCCAGCAGCTTGGTCGTTAGCGGGTCTCAAGAGACCCAGTACTTC

J: TRBJ2-7
D: TRBD1
V: TRBV28
size: NA
CDR3: CASRSPGTGSYEQYF
DNA: TGTGCCAGCAGATCCCCCGGGACAGGGTCCTACGAGCAGTACTTC

J: TRBJ2-2
D: NA
V: TRBV5-1
size: few
CDR3: CASSTLPHRGGFNVGELFF
DNA: TGCGCCAGCTCTACTTTACCCCACAGAGGGGGTTTTAATGTCGGGGAGCTGTTTTTT

J: TRBJ2-7
D: TRBD2
V: TRBV6-1
size: NA
CDR3: CASSVLAGGYEQYF
DNA: TGTGCCAGCAGCGTCTTAGCGGGAGGGTACGAGCAGTACTTC

J: TRBJ2-6
D: TRBD2
V: TRBV19
size: NA
CDR3: CATGGRGANVLTF
DNA: TGTGCCACGGGAGGGCGCGGGGCCAACGTCCTGACTTTC

J: TRBJ2-7
D: NA
V: TRBV6-6
size: NA
CDR3: CASSTLNEQYF
DNA: TGTGCCAGCAGCACTTTAAACGAGCAGTACTTC

J: TRBJ2-7
D: NA
V: TRBV18
size: NA
CDR3: CASSPTSSYEQYF
DNA: TGTGCCAGCTCACCAACGAGCTCCTACGAGCAGTACTTC

J: TRBJ1-2
D: NA
V: TRBV14
size: NA
CDR3: CASSLRRGDGYTF
DNA: TGTGCCAGCAGCCTCCGGCGGGGGGATGGCTACACCTTC

J: TRBJ2-7
D: NA
V: TRBV25-1
size: once
CDR3: CASSDPQTGFEQYF
DNA: TGTGCCAGCAGTGATCCGCAAACAGGGTTCGAGCAGTACTTC

J: TRBJ1-5
D: NA
V: TRBV25-1
size: NA
CDR3: CASQVESNQPQHF
DNA: TGTGCCAGCCAGGTGGAAAGCAATCAGCCCCAGCATTTT

J: TRBJ1-4
D: NA
V: TRBV5-1
size: NA
CDR3: CASSLSQDSNEKLFF
DNA: TGCGCCAGCAGCTTGTCTCAGGACAGTAATGAAAAACTGTTTTTT

J: TRBJ1-2
D: NA
V: TRBV28
size: NA
CDR3: CASSLRGKGTYGYTF
DNA: TGTGCCAGCAGTTTAAGGGGAAAGGGTACCTATGGCTACACCTTC

J: TRBJ1-1
D: NA
V: TRBV5-1
size: NA
CDR3: CASSLGVSLGGGTEAFF
DNA: TGCGCCAGCAGCTTGGGGGTGAGTTTGGGCGGAGGGACTGAAGCTTTCTTT